The TCR beta chain described here comes from a study of T cell responses to AZD1222 COVID-19 vaccine. Regarding this clone: The antigen is not known.

Study outcomes and limitations: Donors skewed white British and female; clonal diversity was possibly underestimated. When two AZD1222 doses had been given, Spike-specific TCR breadth and depth rose. No repertoire was sampled before or during the peak T cell response, only after it.

V dropped 2 bases and J dropped 3 bases, with 19 bases sitting between them. Germline V gene lookup returns CDR1 SGHTA and CDR2 FQGNSA. This CDR3 spans 17 amino acids. Sequencing used immunoSEQ multiplex PCR; TCRdb keeps in-frame clones, though not all of them. The sample carries some 130,000 clones, around nine tenths recorded once. The sample consisted of peripheral blood, taken on day 0 of AZD1222 vaccination. V gene TRBV7-2 combines with J gene TRBJ1-1; TRBD1 might be the D (5 bases). The sequence was obtained from an adult in good health. The CDR3 protein is CASSLSRTGRLDTEAFF. In nucleotides, the CDR3 is TGTGCCAGCAGCTTAAGTCGTACAGGAAGGTTGGACACTGAAGCTTTCTTT. Combining the CDR3 with reference TRBV7-2 and TRBJ1-1 gives the whole variable domain GAGVSQSPSNKVTEKGKDVELRCDPISGHTALYWYRQSLGQGLEFLIYFQGNSAPDKSGLPSDRFSAERTGGSVSTLTIQRTQQEDSAVYLCASSLSRTGRLDTEAFFGQGTRLTVV.